The sample holds many counts of the clone carrying this T cell receptor (beta chain). CDR1 is SGHVT and CDR2 is SQSDAQ in the germline V gene. V dropped 5 bases and J dropped 3; count of bases not matched to a gene: 11. The CDR3 loop spans 16 amino acids. These data originate in a study of T cell repertoires in cytomegalovirus infection. MiXCR, run by TCRdb on the reads, gives a single entry per CDR3 protein. Of hundreds of thousands of distinct CDR3 sequences in the sample, roughly 26% were seen once. The sequence was collected from a human donor in good health (CMV status not recorded). Some clones in this sample may be carry-over from other donors' samples. The specimen sequenced was CD8+ T cells from PBMCs. The chain uses TRBV7-4 and TRBJ2-7; TRBD1 aligns across 9 bases. The CDR3 sequence is CASSLGPGTGIYEQYV. The CDR3 DNA sequence: TGTGCCAGCAGCCTAGGGCCCGGGACAGGGATCTACGAGCAGTACGTC.